This T cell receptor (beta chain) came from a study of beta chain features in type 1 diabetes. Study in general: Examination spanned approximately 110 million sorted cells from all samples. Findings and limits, study-wide: Type 1 diabetes patients had fewer VDJ junction insertions and more deletions. An over-representation of cells with high TCR expression could result from cDNA sequencing.

CD45RO/CCR7/CD25/CD127/CD95/CD27 sorting isolated CD4+ naive, central memory, regulatory and stem cell-like memory cells. As every portion of the isolated RNA was reverse transcribed, the sequencing read expressed TCRB transcripts. Method: immunoSEQ multiplex PCR; TCRdb's copy keeps in-frame clones and lacks some. The sample includes 620,000 or so clones, around 15% of them seen just once. The germline V gene encodes CDR1 SNHLY and CDR2 FYNNEI. Between the trimmed V and J ends, which lost 4 bases and 2 bases, there was a span of 12 bases. CDR3 length equals 16 residues. The sample holds a few counts of this clone. Its specificity is not known.

The sample was naive CD4+ T cells from blood. The rearrangement links TRBV2 to TRBJ1-6, with D unresolved. The receptor's source is a man aged 18-30 years in good health. DNA of the CDR3: TGTGCCAGCAGTGTGGCGGGCGCGGCCTATAATTCACCCCTCCACTTT. It translates to CASSVAGAAYNSPLHF.